This TCR beta chain is from a study of T-cell reconstitution after alpha-beta-depleted transplantation in children. A remark on this clonotype: A read error may account for a junction end that differs from germline.

Using unique molecular identifiers, the investigators prepared the TCRbeta library. TCRdb re-called the PCR reads with MiXCR, one entry per CDR3 protein. The sample has approximately 250,000 distinct CDR3 sequences, roughly 26% seen once; the top ten hold 2.6%. The CDR3 consists of 16 residues. Germline loops: CDR1 MNHNS, CDR2 SASEGT. This material consisted of PBMCs, taken before TCRalphabeta/CD19-depleted stem cell transplant. The origin of this receptor is a girl between 2 and 10 years old with Fanconi anemia, due to receive a stem cell transplant. V gene TRBV6-1 combines with J gene TRBJ2-7; a weak D match, TRBD2 (5 bases). CDR3 DNA sequence: TGTGCCAGCAGGGAAGGACCTAACAAGGGAGCCTACGAGCAGTACTTC. Protein product: CASREGPNKGAYEQYF.